One and the same sample provided the 15 T cell receptor beta chains below, sequenced in a study of graft-versus-host responses after intestinal transplantation. The protocol was immunoSEQ multiplex PCR, while the TCRdb copy is restricted to in-frame clones and leaves out a portion. The sample records 15,000 to 20,000 clones, roughly four fifths being singletons. Specimen: PBMCs, collected 14 days after transplant. The receptor source for this set is a human patient who received an intestinal transplant, so some T cells may come from the graft donor.

The chain uses TRBV13 and TRBJ2-7; D is unclear. The J call could be wrong; TRBJ2-5 is a better fit for the DNA end. The CDR3 runs 16 residues. Germline assignment: CDR1 PRHDT and CDR2 FYEKMQ (reference sequence). The CDR3 reads CASSPKREASPETQYF. For the CDR3, the DNA is TGTGCCAGCAGCCCCAAAAGGGAAGCGTCTCCAGAGACCCAGTACTTC.

This clone showed up just a few times. This chain uses TRBV28 with TRBJ1-1, with TRBD1 matching 9 bases. The J segment lost 4 bases and the V segment lost 4 bases, leaving 4 bases of the junction unmatched. CDR3 size: 14 residues. The V gene's germline CDR1 is MDHEN and CDR2 SYDVKM. The DNA for the CDR3 is TGTGCCAGCAGTTCCGGACAGGGGCCCACTGAAGCTTTCTTT. Protein product: CASSSGQGPTEAFF.

The chain uses TRBV6-5 and TRBJ2-3; D remains unclear. Deletions cut 3 bases from V and 0 bases from J, with 13 bases between. The CDR3 loop spans 16 amino acids. The germline gives CDR1 MNHEY, CDR2 SVGAGI. CDR3 loop: CASSYRTLFSTDTQYF. CDR3 bases: TGTGCCAGCAGTTATCGGACCCTTTTTAGCACAGATACGCAGTATTTT.

The J gene is TRBJ2-1, the V gene TRBV6-5; weak D call: TRBD2 (6 bases). Germline V gene sequence: CDR1 MNHEY, CDR2 SVGAGI. Trimming shortened V by 7 bases and J by 9 bases, and 19 bases separated the two germline ends. The CDR3 has 14 residues. The CDR3 loop reads CASILRRDRGEQFF. The CDR3, as DNA: TGTGCCAGCATTCTCCGGAGGGATCGAGGTGAGCAGTTCTTC.

The chain links TRBV4-2 to TRBJ2-7; perhaps TRBD2 as D (5 bases). This CDR3 comprises 15 residues. Germline V CDR1 and CDR2: LGHNA, YNFKEQ. The V end lost 0 bases, the J end lost 2 bases, and 11 bases lay between the germline ends. CDR3 DNA: TGTGCCAGCAGCCAAGAGGCAGTGGAGGCCTACGAGCAGTACTTC. This sequence encodes CASSQEAVEAYEQYF.

With regard to this clone: Other DNA sequences in the same sample also yield this CDR3. The V gene is TRBV11-2, the J gene TRBJ1-1; no definite D call. V dropped 7 bases and J dropped 4 bases, with 7 bases sitting between them. The CDR3 runs 11 residues. Looked up from germline, CDR1 is SGHAT and CDR2 is FQNNGV. Here the CDR3 DNA reads TGTGCCAGCACGGAGAGCACTGAAGCTTTCTTT. It translates to CASTESTEAFF.

This sequence joins TRBV4-3 and TRBJ2-7, with TRBD1 identical over 7 bases. J was trimmed by 3 bases and V by 2 bases; bases with no gene match: 4. The CDR3 contains 14 residues. Germline V gene lookup returns CDR1 LGHNA and CDR2 YSLEER. Here the CDR3 reads CASSQWQGVYEQYF. DNA for the CDR3: TGCGCCAGCAGCCAATGGCAGGGGGTCTACGAGCAGTACTTC.

V gene TRBV6-6 combines with J gene TRBJ1-1, with D maybe TRBD1 (5 bases). The V end lost 0 bases, the J end lost 11 bases, and 7 bases lay between the germline ends. Germline assignment: CDR1 MNHNY and CDR2 SVGAGI (reference sequence). This CDR3 is built from 11 residues. Here the CDR3 reads CASSYSRGAFF. CDR3 DNA: TGTGCCAGCAGTTACTCACGGGGGGCTTTCTTT.

V usage is TRBV7-2 and J usage is TRBJ2-1; D not resolved. Germline-derived CDR1 and CDR2 are SGHTA and FQGNSA. V lost 1 base to trimming and J lost 9 bases, with 10 bases between them. CDR3 length: 13 residues. The CDR3 coding sequence is TGTGCCAGCAGCTTAGTAGGGTCCGTTGAGCAGTTCTTC. This translates into CASSLVGSVEQFF.

The gene calls are TRBV11-1 and TRBJ2-1; 10 bases fit TRBD1. The CDR3 length is 15 residues. Looked up from germline, CDR1 is SGHAT and CDR2 is FQDESV (reference sequence). V dropped 5 bases and J dropped 6; count of bases not matched to a gene: 7. CDR3 in amino acids: CASSTGTGAGNEQFF. CDR3 bases: TGTGCCAGCAGCACCGGGACAGGGGCAGGCAATGAGCAGTTCTTC.

The rearrangement joins TRBV27 to TRBJ1-5; 7 bases line up with TRBD1. Trimming cost V 5 bases and J 0 bases; bases outside gene matches: 13. The CDR3 is made up of 18 amino acids. Germline loops: CDR1 MNHEY, CDR2 SMNVEV (reference sequence). The CDR3 region is CASSPGTAIRFSNQPQHF. For the CDR3, the DNA is TGTGCCAGCAGTCCCGGGACAGCGATACGATTTAGCAATCAGCCCCAGCATTTT.

V usage is TRBV10-3 and J usage is TRBJ2-6; D remains unclear. V lost 3 bases, J lost 4 bases, and 13 bases lay in between. Per the germline V gene, CDR1 is ENHRY and CDR2 is SYGVKD. The CDR3 consists of 16 residues. CDR3 nucleotide sequence: TGTGCCATCAGTGACCGGGCAGGATCCGGGGCCAACGTCCTGACTTTC. Amino acids: CAISDRAGSGANVLTF.

V usage is TRBV6-5 and J usage is TRBJ1-1; D unresolved. Looked up from germline, CDR1 is MNHEY and CDR2 is SVGAGI. V was cut by 6 bases and J by 0 bases, with 8 bases left in between. The CDR3 is 13 residues long. The CDR3 sequence is CASRSVVNTEAFF. CDR3 nucleotides: TGTGCCAGCAGATCGGTCGTGAACACTGAAGCTTTCTTT.

The chain's CDR3 is CASSLSGARELFF. The CDR3 bases are TGTGCCAGCAGCTTATCTGGAGCGAGGGAGCTGTTTTTT. The chain uses TRBV7-3 and TRBJ2-2, with D unclear. There are 13 residues in the CDR3. In germline, CDR1 is SGHTA, CDR2 FQGTGA. Trimming left V 2 bases short and J 9 bases short, with 10 bases between.

The gene calls are TRBV15 and TRBJ1-1; 7 nucleotides match TRBD1. Germline-derived CDR1 and CDR2 are LNHNV and YYDKDF (reference sequence). The CDR3 sequence is 17 residues long. With V trimmed by 0 bases and J by 4 bases, 11 bases remained unmatched. This CDR3 is CATSRDPAGGLSTEAFF. CDR3 coding DNA: TGTGCCACCAGCAGAGATCCGGCAGGGGGGCTTAGCACTGAAGCTTTCTTT. Full variable domain (remainder filled in from reference TRBV15 and TRBJ1-1): DAMVIQNPRYQVTQFGKPVTLSCSQTLNHNVMYWYQQKSSQAPKLLFHYYDKDFNNEADTPDNFQSRRPNTSFCFLDIRSPGLGDTAMYLCATSRDPAGGLSTEAFFGQGTRLTVV.